This T cell receptor beta chain came from a study of shared clonotypes between healthy human individuals (dated by TCRdb to 2020 to 2021). With respect to the entire study: Three men and two women, aged 18 to 49 years, made up the cohort. Each donor's leukapheresis produced roughly between about 0.9 and 9.5 billion PBMCs. To estimate repertoire size and how much clonotypes are shared between individuals, the study performed deep sequencing of blood TCR repertoires from about 5 healthy adults. For each donor, three plates each were used for CD4 naive and CD4 memory, two plates were used for CD8 naive, and one plate was used for CD8 memory. To increase sequencing depth and limit assay-specific biases, TCR repertoire library preparation and sequencing were carried out by different laboratories using diverse techniques.

Summary of the overall study and its limitations: Sharing across several donors was observed for around 4.8% of naive CD4, 3% to 4% of naive CD8, 2% to 2.5% of memory CD4, and about 0.38% of memory CD8 clonotypes. Pairwise subsampling led to the expectation that sequencing depth would affect the degree of clonotype sharing among donors. Only blood was sampled, and tissue TCR repertoires likely differ from those in blood. The small number of donors limited the genetic and exposure-history diversity represented. Naive subsets generally had larger estimated clonotype richness than memory subsets did. Compared with non-shared clonotypes, the clonotypes found in all four sorted-subset donors had higher generation probabilities. Even with the large sequencing depth, rarefaction of the sorted-subset datasets indicated that sequencing was incomplete.

Using the deep immunoSEQ assay, TCR CDR3 regions were amplified from genomic DNA by multiplex PCR. For each cell subset, the extracted genomic DNA was distributed evenly across all wells of several immunoSEQ 96-well plates, and each plate served as one replicate. For sorted subsets, each replicate PCR was loaded with 150 to 250 ng genomic DNA, equivalent to approximately 27,000 T cell genomes. Purified libraries were quantified with a Qubit 3.0 fluorometer, sized on a Bioanalyzer 2100, and re-quantified with the KAPA Library Quantification kit. Each immunoSEQ 96-well plate was sequenced on its own single-read 150-cycle Illumina NextSeq 550 flow cell. Concerning the study's data processing: The immunoSEQ output contained only junctional sequences without quality scores, so filtering could not match that applied to full-length reads. To assign V/J genes and CDR3, sequences were annotated using PyIR, a Python wrapper for IgBLAST v1.9, with IMGT germline references. Reads were removed for weak V/J assignments (E-value above 1e-6), missing CDR3, stop codons, out-of-frame junctions, or ambiguous translated residues. V3J clonotypes were defined as sequences sharing an identical inferred V gene, J gene, and CDR3 amino acid sequence. To compute the percentage overlap between repertoires, the number of shared unique clonotypes was divided by the size of the smaller repertoire. Repertoire richness was assessed with RTK rarefaction, the Chao1 estimator, and Recon v2.1 estimates of unobserved clonotypes. For all TCRbeta clonotypes obtained by the gDNA method from a handful of donors, generation probabilities were computed with OLGA. Drawn from immuneACCESS, this table holds only the in-frame rearrangements with V and J called that TCRdb kept. Clones are partly lost; checked studies trace under half to an unresolved V gene and leave the rest unexplained. V and J calls plus clone size are reproduced from that table; the DNA served to infer D and trimming. The sample profile shows about 600,000 clones; roughly 97% of them were found once. The ten largest make up 0.057% of the sample.

This clone has only one observation. What antigen it recognizes has not been identified. Per-nucleotide qualities are absent, and no much larger clonotype sits a single base away. V is clipped by 5 bases and J by 7 bases, and the sequence between their germline boundaries is 12 bases long. Taken from cysteine to phenylalanine, the CDR3 has 13 residues. The DNA shown is the 39-base CDR3, in frame from base 1. CDR1 LNHNV and CDR2 YYDKDF were looked up in the germline V gene (reference sequence). Healthy HIV-negative adults with no recently reported acute infections or vaccinations were included as donors. Every donor was a Caucasian adult living in Nashville, Tennessee, USA. CD4+ T cells were enriched through magnetic negative selection, after which naive cells were positively selected on CD45RA and the remaining negative fraction served as the memory subset. Blood was collected by leukapheresis, and PBMCs were isolated by Ficoll-Histopaque density gradient centrifugation and then cryopreserved in liquid nitrogen vapor phase. Analytical flow cytometry was used to check the purity and quantity of each magnetically sorted T cell population. Genomic DNA was isolated from every sorted fraction and measured by UV absorbance on a Nanodrop 2000c.

This TCR was recovered from a woman under 40 in good health. The sample was naive CD4+ T cells sorted from blood. The sample's cell subset or site label is to be understood as: CD45RA+ positively selected. The chain is made from TRBV15 and TRBJ2-1; the D gene is perhaps TRBD1 or TRBD2, as each covers 6 bases. The encoded CDR3 is CATSAGTFNEQFF. The DNA sequence is given as TGTGCCACCAGCGCGGGGACATTTAATGAGCAGTTCTTC. With the portions outside the CDR3 filled from the reference TRBV15 and TRBJ2-1 genes, the complete variable region becomes DAMVIQNPRYQVTQFGKPVTLSCSQTLNHNVMYWYQQKSSQAPKLLFHYYDKDFNNEADTPDNFQSRRPNTSFCFLDIRSPGLGDTAMYLCATSAGTFNEQFFGPGTRLTVL.